This entry features one T cell receptor (beta chain) sequence. These data are taken from a study of blood T cell repertoires in COVID-19. The repertoire was sequenced with immunoSEQ multiplex PCR; TCRdb's copy has only in-frame clones and lacks some. The sample includes 210,000 or so clones, over 75% of them seen just once. V was clipped by 6 bases and J by 4 bases; unmatched bases: 3. Germline V lookup: CDR1 MNHEY, CDR2 SVGAGI. This CDR3 spans 13 amino acids. This chain links TRBV6-5 with TRBJ1-1; TRBD1 matches 9 bases. The TCR was taken from a woman aged 40-49 years with acute or convalescent COVID-19. Material for sequencing was peripheral blood. CDR3 DNA sequence: TGTGCCAGCAGGGTGACAGGGGGCACTGAAGCTTTCTTT. Translated, it gives CASRVTGGTEAFF.